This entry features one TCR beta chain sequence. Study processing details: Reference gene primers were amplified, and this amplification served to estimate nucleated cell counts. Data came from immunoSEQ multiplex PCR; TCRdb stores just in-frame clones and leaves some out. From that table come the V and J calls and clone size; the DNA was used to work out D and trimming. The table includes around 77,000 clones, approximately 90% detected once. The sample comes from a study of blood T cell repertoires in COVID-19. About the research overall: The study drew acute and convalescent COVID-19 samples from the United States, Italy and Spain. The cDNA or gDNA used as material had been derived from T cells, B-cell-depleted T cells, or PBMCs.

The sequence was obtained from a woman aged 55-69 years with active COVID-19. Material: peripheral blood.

The DNA for the CDR3 is TGCGCCAGCAGCTTAGGAGGGGTCGGAGAGACCCAGTACTTC. Translated: CASSLGGVGETQYF. V gene TRBV5-1 combines with J gene TRBJ2-5; a weak D match, TRBD2 (6 bases). Germline lookup yields CDR1 SGHRS and CDR2 YFSETQ. The V end lost 2 bases, the J end lost 4 bases, and 12 bases lay between the germline ends. CDR3 length: 14 residues.